This passage covers 17 T cell receptor beta chains from one sample sequenced in a study of shared clonotypes between healthy human individuals. Libraries were prepared by immunoSEQ multiplex PCR; TCRdb keeps only in-frame clonotypes and omits some of them. Of approximately 980,000 clones detected, around 80% appear once; the ten largest clones hold over 1.3%. The sequenced sample was memory CD4+ T cells sorted from blood. Subset described: CD45RA-negative fraction. The receptors here all came from a man in his late teens or twenties in good health.

The J gene is TRBJ2-7, the V gene TRBV19; D call uncertain. V was trimmed by 7 bases and J by 0 bases, leaving 13 bases between them. The germline gives CDR1 LNHDA, CDR2 SQIVND (reference sequence). CDR3 length: 14 residues. CDR3 loop: CASKETGSSYEQYF. Written as DNA, the CDR3 is TGTGCCAGTAAGGAGACTGGAAGCTCCTACGAGCAGTACTTC.

This chain joins TRBV2 and TRBJ2-3; D unclear. Trimming left V 4 bases short and J 1 base short, with 9 bases between. From germline, CDR1 is SNHLY and CDR2 FYNNEI. This CDR3 is 14 amino acids long. The CDR3: CASSGIIGTDTQYF. The CDR3 nucleotides are TGTGCCAGCAGTGGAATAATTGGCACAGATACGCAGTATTTT.

This clone was detected a few times. The chain couples TRBV4-1 to TRBJ1-2, with TRBD1 identical over 10 bases. The germline V gene encodes CDR1 MGHRA and CDR2 YSYEKL. This CDR3 has 17 residues. The V segment lost 4 bases and the J segment 5 bases; nucleotides outside the gene matches: 13. The CDR3 DNA is TGCGCCAGCAGCCCTACCGACAGGGGGCGCGGGTCTTATGGCTACACCTTC. Its translation is CASSPTDRGRGSYGYTF.

The J gene is TRBJ2-7, the V gene TRBV18; 8 bases align to TRBD1. J was trimmed by 7 bases and V by 8 bases; bases with no gene match: 13. CDR1 and CDR2 from the germline V gene are KGHSH and LQKENI. The CDR3 is 14 amino acids. CDR3 amino acids: CASGAGTGVREQYF. CDR3 nucleotides: TGTGCCAGCGGGGCCGGGACAGGAGTAAGGGAGCAGTACTTC.

This clone was counted a few times. The CDR3 sequence: CASSRTGGLGTQYF. CDR3 bases: TGTGCCAGCAGTCGGACAGGGGGCCTAGGTACGCAGTATTTT. The chain carries TRBV6-1 and TRBJ2-3; 11 positions match TRBD1. Germline V lookup: CDR1 MNHNS, CDR2 SASEGT. J was trimmed by 8 bases and V by 5 bases; bases with no gene match: 6. The CDR3 consists of 14 residues.

This clone was picked up many times. This CDR3 is also generated by other DNA sequences in the sample. The chain carries TRBV6-1 and TRBJ1-1; 7 positions agree with TRBD1. Germline CDR1 MNHNS, CDR2 SASEGT. This CDR3 comprises 15 residues. J was trimmed by 1 base and V by 6 bases; bases with no gene match: 8. CDR3 coding DNA: TGTGCCAGCAGCCCTAGACAGGGAAGGAACACTGAAGCTTTCTTT. Translated: CASSPRQGRNTEAFF.

This clone appeared a few times. The chain couples TRBV27 to TRBJ1-3; 7 nucleotides align to TRBD1. The ends lost 6 bases at V and 5 bases at J; junction bases unmatched: 22. CDR3 length: 19 residues. CDR1 and CDR2 from the germline V gene are MNHEY and SMNVEV (reference sequence). CDR3 amino acids: CASRTHNRGQEATRNTIYF. The CDR3 nucleotides are TGTGCCAGCAGGACTCATAACCGAGGACAGGAAGCTACACGAAACACCATATATTTT.

The J gene is TRBJ2-5, the V gene TRBV5-5; no firm D call. The CDR3 consists of 15 residues. Germline assignment: CDR1 SGHKS and CDR2 YYEKEE (reference sequence). V lost 4 bases and J 2 bases, leaving 15 bases between the germline ends. The CDR3 reads CASSPGSQLQETQYF. The CDR3 DNA reads TGTGCCAGCAGCCCCGGCTCCCAGTTACAAGAGACCCAGTACTTC.

This sequence joins TRBV6-5 and TRBJ2-7; tentatively, D is TRBD2 (6 bases). The V end was cut by 0 bases, the J end by 3 bases, with 9 bases between. CDR3 length: 14 residues. The germline gives CDR1 MNHEY, CDR2 SVGAGI. In DNA form, the CDR3 reads TGTGCCAGCAGTTACTCGCCGGGGGTCTACGAGCAGTACTTC. It translates to CASSYSPGVYEQYF.

This rearrangement joins TRBV5-4 to TRBJ2-3; the match to TRBD1 covers 10 bases. The CDR3 covers 16 residues. The junction had 6 bases not matched to a gene; V was cut back by 4 bases and J by 1 base. Per germline, CDR1 SGHNT and CDR2 YYREEE (reference sequence). CDR3 coding DNA: TGTGCCAGCAGCCTCCTGGACAGGGGGGGCACAGATACGCAGTATTTT. Amino acids: CASSLLDRGGTDTQYF.

The chain uses TRBV19 and TRBJ1-2; TRBD1 matches at 8 bases. CDR3 length: 15 residues. CDR1 and CDR2 from the germline V gene are LNHDA and SQIVND (reference sequence). V was clipped by 4 bases and J by 0 bases; unmatched bases: 4. This CDR3 is CASSSTGGSNYGYTF. CDR3 nucleotides: TGTGCCAGTAGTAGTACAGGGGGATCTAACTATGGCTACACCTTC.

The chain recombines TRBV27 with TRBJ2-6; D is undetermined. There are 16 residues in the CDR3. V lost 3 bases and J 0 bases, leaving 9 bases between the germline ends. CDR1 is MNHEY, CDR2 SMNVEV, per germline (reference sequence). The CDR3 bases are TGTGCCAGCAGTTTGAGGCCATTCTCTGGGGCCAACGTCCTGACTTTC. Protein sequence: CASSLRPFSGANVLTF.

The chain joins TRBV6-1 to TRBJ1-1, with D hard to call. Per germline, CDR1 MNHNS and CDR2 SASEGT. The length of the CDR3 is 14 residues. The V end was cut by 8 bases, the J end by 1 base, with 14 bases between. The CDR3 loop is CASRGTRANTEAFF. In nucleotides, the CDR3 is TGTGCCAGCCGAGGCACCCGGGCGAACACTGAAGCTTTCTTT.

The chain employs TRBV5-6 and TRBJ2-7, with D possibly being TRBD1 (5 bases). The CDR3 has 16 amino acids. Germline V lookup: CDR1 SGHDT, CDR2 YYEEEE. Trimming cost V 5 bases and J 1 base, with 19 bases left between them. The CDR3 region has the DNA TGTGCCAGCAGTACCTGGGGCAGCCTATCGTCCTACGAGCAGTACTTC. This sequence encodes CASSTWGSLSSYEQYF.

This clone came up a few times. CDR3 DNA sequence: TGTGCCAGCAGCTTGGGTCGTGGCACTGAAGCTTTCTTT. It is translated as CASSLGRGTEAFF. The chain couples TRBV5-6 to TRBJ1-1; D gene unclear. This CDR3 is built from 13 residues. Per the germline V gene, CDR1 is SGHDT and CDR2 is YYEEEE. Trimming pared 0 bases from V and 4 bases from J, leaving 7 bases between.

The sample holds one count of this clone. The gene calls are TRBV5-6 and TRBJ2-7; D might be TRBD2 (5 bases). The CDR3 contains 14 residues. V shed 4 bases and J shed 6 bases, with 17 bases lying between them. CDR1 SGHDT and CDR2 YYEEEE come from the germline V gene. The CDR3 sequence: CASSAGLLNSEQYF. CDR3 DNA: TGTGCCAGCAGCGCGGGCCTTCTCAACTCCGAGCAGTACTTC.

This chain joins TRBV5-6 and TRBJ2-2, with 8 bases matching TRBD1. The germline V gene encodes CDR1 SGHDT and CDR2 YYEEEE. V was clipped by 6 bases and J by 5 bases; unmatched bases: 12. The CDR3 loop spans 16 amino acids. The CDR3 region is CASTKSRGRETGELFF. DNA for the CDR3: TGTGCCAGCACCAAAAGCAGGGGGCGTGAGACCGGGGAGCTGTTTTTT.